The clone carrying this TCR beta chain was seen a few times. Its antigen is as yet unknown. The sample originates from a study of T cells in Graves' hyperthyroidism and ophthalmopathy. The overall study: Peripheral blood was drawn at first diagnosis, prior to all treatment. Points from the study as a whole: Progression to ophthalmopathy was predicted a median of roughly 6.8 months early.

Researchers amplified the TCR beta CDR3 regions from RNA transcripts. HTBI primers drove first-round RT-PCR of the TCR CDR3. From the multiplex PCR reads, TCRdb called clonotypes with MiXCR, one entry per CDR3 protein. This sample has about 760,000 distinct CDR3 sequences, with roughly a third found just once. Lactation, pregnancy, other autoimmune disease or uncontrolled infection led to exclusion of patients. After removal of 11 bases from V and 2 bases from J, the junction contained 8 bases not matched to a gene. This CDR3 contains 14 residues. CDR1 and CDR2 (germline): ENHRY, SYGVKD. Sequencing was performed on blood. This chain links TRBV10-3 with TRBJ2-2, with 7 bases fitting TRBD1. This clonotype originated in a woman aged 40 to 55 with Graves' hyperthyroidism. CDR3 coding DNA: TGTGCCGTTCTCGGGACAGCTAACACCGGGGAGCTGTTTTTT. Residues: CAVLGTANTGELFF.